The TCR beta chain under discussion was sequenced for a study of T cell clones after liver transplantation. Study at large: A pre-transplant mixed lymphocyte reaction with TCRbeta sequencing defined graft-donor-reactive clones followed in post-transplant blood. Subjects received no induction therapy and standard immunosuppression until randomization at 12-24 months post-transplant. At least one year of complete immunosuppression withdrawal without enzymes over twice normal defined tolerance.

From germline, CDR1 is SGHRS and CDR2 YFSETQ. Trimming cost V 4 bases and J 5 bases, with 18 bases left between them. The CDR3 is 15 residues long. Study-level findings and limits: Graft donor-reactive T cells possibly entered the graft instead of undergoing deletion.

About this clone: Antigen unknown.

Some clones are missing from TCRdb's copy, which holds only in-frame ones; the method was immunoSEQ multiplex PCR. This sample has 85,000 to 130,000 clones, with 82% found just once. This sequence joins TRBV5-1 and TRBJ2-5; tentative D call: TRBD1 (7 bases). The sequence was obtained from a human donor who received a liver transplant. The input for sequencing was CD4+ T cells from blood, taken before liver transplant. DNA for the CDR3: TGCGCCAGCAGCATCCGGACGACAGGGAGGGAGACCCAGTACTTC. It codes for CASSIRTTGRETQYF.